Listed here are 22 T cell receptor beta chains from one sample, sequenced in a study of T cell responses to AZD1222 COVID-19 vaccine. Assay: immunoSEQ multiplex PCR; the TCRdb copy retains only in-frame clones and omits some. The table shows 150,000 or so clones, with about nine tenths occurring only once. The sample in question was peripheral blood, obtained on day 0 of AZD1222 vaccination. These receptors were collected from an adult in good health.

This rearrangement joins TRBV27 to TRBJ1-2; 9 positions match TRBD1. V was clipped by 5 bases and J by 7 bases; unmatched bases: 5. The CDR3 sequence is 13 residues long. CDR1 MNHEY and CDR2 SMNVEV come from the germline V gene (reference sequence). The CDR3 bases are TGTGCCAGCAGTATGGGACAGGGTCGTGGCTACACCTTC. Translated, it gives CASSMGQGRGYTF.

J is TRBJ2-7 and V is TRBV25-1, with 7 bases identical to TRBD1. The V gene's germline CDR1 is MGHDK and CDR2 SYGVNS. The CDR3 has 14 amino acids. The V segment lost 2 bases and the J segment 2 bases; nucleotides outside the gene matches: 3. Here the CDR3 reads CASSERGLAYEQYF. CDR3 nucleotide sequence: TGTGCCAGCAGTGAAAGGGGGCTAGCCTACGAGCAGTACTTC.

The gene calls are TRBV6-5 and TRBJ1-1, with D possibly TRBD1 on 5 matching bases. Germline V CDR1 and CDR2: MNHEY, SVGAGI. The germline V and J ends were trimmed by 2 bases and 2 bases, with 9 bases remaining between them. The CDR3 has 14 amino acids. CDR3 nucleotide sequence: TGTGCCAGCAGTTACGGGGGTGTTAACACTGAAGCTTTCTTT. Residues: CASSYGGVNTEAFF.

The V gene is TRBV30, the J gene TRBJ1-4; TRBD1 is a possible D gene (5 bases). V gave up 0 bases and J gave up 0 bases, with 20 bases separating them. Germline V CDR1 and CDR2: GTSNPN, SVGIG (reference sequence). CDR3 length: 19 amino acids. CDR3 residues: CAWSVYPSRVGSTNEKLFF. The CDR3 DNA sequence: TGTGCCTGGAGTGTATACCCGTCCAGGGTGGGATCAACTAATGAAAAACTGTTTTTT.

This chain links TRBV5-1 with TRBJ1-1, with a tentative D call TRBD1 (5 bases). V dropped 0 bases and J dropped 2 bases, with 14 bases sitting between them. The CDR3 length is 16 residues. In germline, CDR1 is SGHRS, CDR2 YFSETQ. CDR3 protein: CASSLAAQGENTEAFF. The CDR3 DNA sequence: TGCGCCAGCAGCTTGGCCGCGCAGGGTGAAAACACTGAAGCTTTCTTT.

J is TRBJ1-6 and V is TRBV4-3; 8 bases match TRBD1. V was clipped by 1 base and J by 5 bases; unmatched bases: 13. The CDR3 is made up of 19 amino acids. Germline V gene lookup returns CDR1 LGHNA and CDR2 YSLEER. The CDR3 loop reads CASSQADRGSSGNNSPLHF. DNA of the CDR3: TGCGCCAGCAGCCAAGCCGACAGGGGATCGAGTGGTAATAATTCACCCCTCCACTTT.

The V call is TRBV27, the J call TRBJ2-1, with TRBD2 matching over 10 bases. The CDR3 is 14 amino acids. The J segment lost 9 bases and the V segment lost 8 bases, leaving 10 bases of the junction unmatched. Per the germline V gene, CDR1 is MNHEY and CDR2 is SMNVEV (reference sequence). The CDR3 loop reads CASLLAGDRGEQFF. The CDR3 nucleotides read TGTGCCAGCCTTCTAGCGGGGGATCGGGGTGAGCAGTTCTTC.

The chain joins TRBV5-3 to TRBJ1-4; a possible D gene is TRBD1 (6 bases). TRBV5-3 belongs to the ORF category, with a function that is uncertain. The CDR3 is made up of 16 amino acids. Trimming removed 4 bases from V and 0 bases from J, with 13 bases in between. In DNA form, the CDR3 reads TGTGCCAGAAGCCTGAAATACAGGGCAACTAATGAAAAACTGTTTTTT. Translating gives CARSLKYRATNEKLFF.

This chain uses TRBV9 with TRBJ2-1; TRBD2 matches at 7 bases. Germline V lookup: CDR1 SGDLS, CDR2 YYNGEE. V shed 4 bases, J shed 4 bases, and the junction held 5 bases outside the gene matches. This CDR3 contains 14 residues. This chain's CDR3 is CASSFSGFYNEQFF. The CDR3 bases are TGTGCCAGCAGCTTTAGCGGGTTTTACAATGAGCAGTTCTTC.

CDR3 protein: CASRWNTEAFF. The CDR3 DNA reads TGTGCCAGCAGATGGAACACTGAAGCTTTCTTT. The chain employs TRBV28 and TRBJ1-1; D ambiguous. The CDR3 loop spans 11 amino acids. Trimming removed 6 bases at V and 1 base at J, with 3 bases between. Germline assignment: CDR1 MDHEN and CDR2 SYDVKM.

V is TRBV9 and J is TRBJ1-4, with D uncertain. The V gene lost 0 bases and the J gene lost 2 bases, with 11 bases spanning the gap. CDR1 is SGDLS and CDR2 is YYNGEE in the germline V gene. This CDR3 comprises 16 residues. CDR3: CASSVATGMTNEKLFF. The DNA for the CDR3 is TGTGCCAGCAGCGTAGCAACGGGGATGACTAATGAAAAACTGTTTTTT.

This clone was recorded a few times. The chain is built from TRBV25-1 and TRBJ1-1; TRBD1 agrees at 9 bases. Per the germline V gene, CDR1 is MGHDK and CDR2 is SYGVNS. CDR3 length: 18 amino acids. V was pared by 6 bases and J by 1 base, with 15 bases of the junction left unmatched. CDR3 residues: CASSPTQGAIPQNTEAFF. The CDR3 DNA follows: TGTGCCAGCAGCCCTACACAGGGGGCTATACCCCAGAACACTGAAGCTTTCTTT.

V usage is TRBV9 and J usage is TRBJ2-1, with 7 bases lining up with TRBD2. This CDR3 is built from 15 residues. Germline CDR1 is SGDLS and CDR2 is YYNGEE. J was trimmed by 5 bases and V by 3 bases; bases with no gene match: 8. CDR3 in amino acids: CASSGTAGVHNEQFF. The CDR3 coding sequence is TGTGCCAGCAGCGGGACGGCGGGGGTGCACAATGAGCAGTTCTTC.

The chain employs TRBV24-1 and TRBJ2-1, with 14 bases that match TRBD2. The CDR3 length is 15 residues. V was pared by 3 bases and J by 8 bases, with 2 bases of the junction left unmatched. CDR1 and CDR2 from the germline V gene are KGHDR and SFDVKD. CDR3 loop: CATSDLTSGRDEQFF. CDR3 DNA sequence: TGTGCCACCAGTGATCTGACTAGCGGGAGGGATGAGCAGTTCTTC.

The J gene is TRBJ2-5, the V gene TRBV24-1, with 8 bases lining up with TRBD2. V was pared by 4 bases and J by 2 bases, with 2 bases of the junction left unmatched. This CDR3 region has 14 residues. Germline V gene sequence: CDR1 KGHDR, CDR2 SFDVKD. This CDR3 is CATSDRGGQETQYF. CDR3 DNA sequence: TGTGCCACCAGTGACCGGGGGGGGCAAGAGACCCAGTACTTC.

The chain recombines TRBV27 with TRBJ1-2; possibly TRBD1 for D (5 bases). V lost 5 bases and J 1 base, leaving 8 bases between the germline ends. CDR1 and CDR2 (germline): MNHEY, SMNVEV (reference sequence). CDR3 size: 13 residues. DNA for the CDR3: TGTGCCAGCAGTGTCAGGGTTAACTATGGCTACACCTTC. This translates into CASSVRVNYGYTF.

The chain links TRBV5-1 to TRBJ1-6; D remains ambiguous. V was pared by 0 bases and J by 6 bases, with 10 bases between. Germline CDR1 reads SGHRS; CDR2 reads YFSETQ. CDR3 length: 15 residues. The chain's CDR3 is CASSLDQVINSPLHF. In DNA, the CDR3 is TGCGCCAGCAGCTTGGATCAAGTTATTAATTCACCCCTCCACTTT.

The chain uses TRBV7-9 and TRBJ1-6; D is uncertain. The CDR3 loop spans 13 amino acids. Germline-derived CDR1 and CDR2 are SEHNR and FQNEAQ (reference sequence). V was cut by 1 base and J by 8 bases, with 6 bases left in between. For the CDR3, the DNA is TGTGCCAGCAGCTTAGGCCCCTATTCACCCCTCCACTTT. This gives the protein CASSLGPYSPLHF. The full variable domain, in which reference TRBV7-9 and TRBJ1-6 provide the parts outside the CDR3, is DTGVSQNPRHKITKRGQNVTFRCDPISEHNRLYWYRQTLGQGPEFLTYFQNEAQLEKSRLLSDRFSAERPKGSFSTLEIQRTEQGDSAMYLCASSLGPYSPLHFGNGTRLTVT.

The genes are TRBV19 and TRBJ1-5; D remains unclear. The CDR3 length is 13 residues. Trimming removed 11 bases at V and 0 bases at J, with 11 bases between. Germline CDR1 LNHDA, CDR2 SQIVND (reference sequence). The CDR3, as DNA: TGTGCCGGAGCGGGTGGTAGCAATCAGCCCCAGCATTTT. Translation: CAGAGGSNQPQHF.

This clone has only one observation. The germline gene is not matched at one end of the junction; a read error may be the cause. CDR3 nucleotides: TGTGCCAGTAGCATAGCAGGGGCCGCCGCGACGGAGACCCAGTACTTC. Translation: CASSIAGAAATETQYF. This chain uses TRBV19 with TRBJ2-5; D may be TRBD1 (6 bases). Germline V lookup: CDR1 LNHDA, CDR2 SQIVND (reference sequence). The CDR3 spans 16 residues.

This clone occurred once. The chain joins TRBV28 to TRBJ1-1; 9 bases are shared with TRBD1. The CDR3 contains 15 residues. The J segment lost 3 bases and the V segment lost 9 bases, leaving 11 bases of the junction unmatched. From germline, CDR1 is MDHEN and CDR2 SYDVKM. The DNA of the CDR3 is TGTGCCAGTGGACAGGGGCAACGAGGGGACACTGAAGCTTTCTTT. This codes for CASGQGQRGDTEAFF.

The sample holds one count of this clone. This chain uses TRBV5-1 with TRBJ1-6; 9 bases fit TRBD1. V gave up 4 bases and J gave up 8 bases; unmatched junction bases: 7. The CDR3 is 15 residues long. The V gene's germline CDR1 is SGHRS and CDR2 YFSETQ. CDR3 in amino acids: CASSGPGQGDSPLHF. CDR3 coding DNA: TGCGCCAGCAGCGGTCCGGGACAGGGAGATTCACCCCTCCACTTT.